This paragraph covers one TCR beta chain sequence. Its antigen is not known. Sequencing was performed with immunoSEQ multiplex PCR; in TCRdb, only in-frame clones are kept and a portion is missing. Among about 220,000 clones listed, about 93% were seen once. This specimen comes from a study of T cell responses to AZD1222 COVID-19 vaccine. The V end lost 4 bases, the J end lost 2 bases, and 8 bases lay between the germline ends. Germline V gene data show CDR1 as LNHDA and CDR2 as SQIVND (reference sequence). There are 13 residues in the CDR3. Study-wide findings and caveats: Donors, mostly white British, included more females; clonal diversity was possibly underestimated.

The receptor was derived from an adult in good health. The genes are TRBV19 and TRBJ1-2, with D unclear. The specimen was peripheral blood, collected on day 0 of MenACWY control vaccination. CDR3 amino acids: CASSNAGNYGYTF. The CDR3 coding sequence is TGTGCCAGTAGTAATGCGGGCAACTATGGCTACACCTTC.